This TCR beta chain was sequenced in a study of OX40 agonist ivuxolimab in advanced cancers. On the study more broadly: The dose-escalation cohort had hepatocellular carcinoma, melanoma, renal cell or head and neck cancer. The study's findings and limits: Still undetermined is the antigen specificity of the expanded peripheral T cells. People who partly responded at 0.1-3.0 mg/kg had some of the least clonal expansion seen.

As to this clone: The antigen is unknown.

The CDR3 extends over 16 amino acids. The germline V and J ends were trimmed by 0 bases and 2 bases, with 12 bases remaining between them. Germline lookup yields CDR1 SGHNT and CDR2 YENEEA. TCRdb's copy holds only in-frame clones and misses some; the assay was immunoSEQ multiplex PCR. The data hold about 51,000 clones, with roughly 84% observed a single time. The specimen was CD4+ or CD8+ T cells sorted from blood, collected in a trial of the OX40 agonist ivuxolimab. The chain is built from TRBV11-3 and TRBJ2-3; D is uncertain. The source is an adult with an advanced solid tumor such as melanoma, head and neck, liver or kidney cancer. The CDR3 spells CASSLDSTNPTDTQYF. In nucleotides, the CDR3 is TGTGCCAGCAGCTTAGATTCTACTAACCCCACAGATACGCAGTATTTT.